This entry features one T cell receptor (beta chain) sequence. Its antigen is not known. The data belong to a study of post-analysis software for immune sequencing data. Study-level points and caveats: Roughly five TRBV segments appeared more often in patients than in controls, and TRBV5-6, TRBV5-1 and TRBV20-1 were among these. Batch-mates among the samples co-clustered strongly by F measure. Those with multiple sclerosis, the patient group, showed significantly lower normalized Chao1 diversity than controls.

Germline V gene data show CDR1 as MNHNS and CDR2 as SASEGT. V was clipped by 4 bases and J by 6 bases, with 9 bases between them. This CDR3 spans 13 amino acids. cDNA libraries of TCR beta carried unique molecular identifiers. TCRdb itself ran the PCR reads through MiXCR, one entry per CDR3 protein. The sample includes around 250,000 distinct CDR3 sequences, just over 35% seen only once; the top ten take under 5.5%. The rearrangement links TRBV6-1 to TRBJ1-4; D remains unclear. This sequence originates from a girl aged 5-17 years with multiple sclerosis. The sequenced material came from blood. The CDR3 DNA follows: TGTGCCAGCAGTGGGGATCGTTATGAAAAACTGTTTTTT. Translating it yields CASSGDRYEKLFF.